Listed below are T cell receptor beta chains from one sample, sequenced in a study of neoadjuvant anti-PD-1 for oral cavity cancer. Clones were read by immunoSEQ multiplex PCR, and TCRdb kept only the in-frame ones, dropping some. The sample carries tens of thousands of clones, approximately 85% recorded once. The material was PBMCs, obtained after nivolumab (anti-PD-1) treatment. The receptor source for this set is a person aged 35 to 85 with oral cavity squamous cell carcinoma. Both conserved end residues are trimmed from each CDR3. The order of the fields is clone size, V gene, J gene, CDR3 protein. For some rows the clone size is stated as once, few or many, or as a class when expanded; others skip it.

once	TRBV28	TRBJ2-3	ASSPSRLWDTQY
.	TRBV11-2	TRBJ1-2	ASSQGEGSIYGYT
.	TRBV15	TRBJ1-4	ATSDRGTEKLF
few	TRBV19	TRBJ2-3	ASSLKRDRYTDTQY
.	TRBV9	TRBJ1-2	ASSVQTGYGYT
.	TRBV2	TRBJ2-7	ASRTGAAYEQY
.	TRBV5-1	TRBJ2-3	ASSLVPGTDTQY
.	TRBV6-5	TRBJ2-2	ASSTGGVAAGELF
.	TRBV6-1	TRBJ1-1	AIDPEMNTEAF
.	TRBV5-1	TRBJ1-5	ASSLAGIEPQH
.	TRBV7-3	TRBJ2-1	ASRDTSGSDEQF
once	TRBV5-4	TRBJ2-1	ASSLAPSGSYNEQF
.	TRBV27	TRBJ1-4	ASSFSTGLNEKLF
.	TRBV6-5	TRBJ2-4	ASSYSRGLNTQTQY
.	TRBV7-9	TRBJ1-5	ASSLGTAGWSPQH
.	TRBV2	TRBJ1-2	ASSRDRPLGDYGYT
.	TRBV6-5	TRBJ1-1	ASRGTGRPEAF
.	TRBV16	TRBJ1-2	ASSGNRAGGYT
.	TRBV10-3	TRBJ2-2	AISDNGSGSVHTGELF
.	TRBV30	TRBJ1-4	ASPGQGQPTNEKLF
once	TRBV7-6	TRBJ2-7	ASSSGGSLIYEQY
once	TRBV19	TRBJ1-5	ASSIATGGELQPQH
.	TRBV7-8	TRBJ2-2	ASSLGGGSRVTGELF
.	TRBV10-3	TRBJ1-4	AIRGAPNEKLF
.	TRBV7-2	TRBJ2-7	ASSQSPGRSYEQY
once	TRBV19	TRBJ2-5	ASTGAGETQY
.	TRBV5-4	TRBJ2-5	ASSLNLAGAQETQY
.	TRBV19	TRBJ2-6	ASSIVDGRGSGANVLT
.	TRBV5-4	TRBJ2-2	ASSLRAMNTGELF
.	TRBV20-1	TRBJ2-7	SARGGHEQY
.	TRBV12-5	TRBJ1-1	ASGNGTGPTEAF
.	TRBV9	TRBJ2-3	ASSTSGRANTDTQY
.	TRBV5-1	TRBJ2-3	ASSLAPAGLPDTQY
.	TRBV30	TRBJ1-4	AWSGFGDNEKLF
.	TRBV28	TRBJ1-5	ASSWGNQPQH
.	TRBV5-1	TRBJ2-7	ASTLGDTLYEQY
.	TRBV19	TRBJ2-7	ASSIPRVGLYEQY
.	TRBV30	TRBJ2-3	ACTLRGSTDTQY
.	TRBV5-1	TRBJ2-3	ASSLRGLRTTSTDTQY
.	TRBV5-1	TRBJ2-1	ASSLAPASGNEQF